This T cell receptor beta chain was retrieved from a study of CD4 T cells in relation to SARS-CoV-2 and coronaviruses. CDR3 length: 14 residues. The germline V and J ends were trimmed by 5 bases and 1 base, with 10 bases remaining between them. Germline assignment: CDR1 SGHTA and CDR2 FQGNSA. This clone was seen a single time. Its antigen is undetermined. Method: immunoSEQ multiplex PCR; TCRdb's copy keeps in-frame clones and lacks some. The profile covers roughly 30,000 clones, with about 70% appearing a single time and 16% taken by the ten largest. CD4+ T cells from unexposed donors were obtained before the COVID-19 pandemic (2011-2018). CD4+ T cells were isolated from the cells after around 10 days of culture.

The TCR sequence derives from a human donor in good health. Sequenced: CD4+ T cells from PBMCs, cultured in vitro. V is TRBV7-2 and J is TRBJ2-3, with D perhaps TRBD2 (6 bases). The chain's CDR3 is CASSIQRGTDTQYF. Here the CDR3 DNA reads TGTGCCAGCAGCATACAGCGGGGCACAGATACGCAGTATTTT.